The TCR beta chain under discussion was sequenced for a study of chemoradiotherapy in HPV16-positive cancers. Study results and caveats: The functional HPV-specific definition rests on just a couple of HPV16-positive patients. Candidate HPV-specific clones and E7-related TCR motifs grew in tumor during treatment.

Sequencing was performed with immunoSEQ multiplex PCR; in TCRdb, only in-frame clones are kept and a portion is missing. The sample has over 2,500 clones; around four fifths are singletons. Comments on this clone: Its antigen remains unknown.

Per the germline V gene, CDR1 is MNHNY and CDR2 is SVGAGI (reference sequence). The V gene end was trimmed by 4 bases and the J gene end by 6 bases; junction bases not matched to a gene: 6. CDR3 length: 13 amino acids. The receptor was derived from a human donor with HPV-associated anogenital cancer. The sequences come from blood, collected from a patient who underwent chemoradiotherapy. The chain links TRBV6-6 to TRBJ2-7, with 7 bases matching TRBD1. The CDR3 DNA follows: TGTGCCAGCAGTTCAACAGGGGCTGGCGAGCAGTACGTC. It codes for CASSSTGAGEQYV.